This TCR beta chain emerged from a study of regulatory T cells in long-lasting Graves disease. The authors built TCR beta libraries using iRepertoire HTBI primers and Arm-PCR of CDR3 regions. TCRdb redid the calling of the multiplex PCR reads with MiXCR, one entry per CDR3 protein. In the table there are about 430,000 distinct CDR3 sequences, approximately 16% of which are singletons. The CDR3 consists of 14 residues. V lost 6 bases to trimming and J lost 6 bases; unmatched junction nucleotides: 7. Germline CDR1 is DFQATT and CDR2 is SNEGSKA (reference sequence). This sample's time point: newly diagnosed GD, antithyroid drugs for less than 3 months. The TCR library was prepared using RNA isolated from PBMCs. The data were also submitted as part of a second study, on T cells in Graves' hyperthyroidism and ophthalmopathy. Per that paper: The definition of stable Graves' hyperthyroidism was no ophthalmopathy progression within 18 months. By a 13 V-J model, ophthalmopathy was set apart from stable hyperthyroidism.

The source of this sequence is a woman aged 40 to 50 with Graves disease. J is TRBJ2-7 and V is TRBV20-1; TRBD2 aligns across 14 bases. The sample was peripheral blood mononuclear cells (PBMCs), taken at new diagnosis, from a patient treated with antithyroid drugs. As DNA, the CDR3 is TGCAGTGCCAAGATCGGACTAGCGGGAGGCGAGCAGTACTTC. Its translation: CSAKIGLAGGEQYF.